Following are 31 T cell receptor beta chains from one sample sequenced in a study of T cells after posttransplantation cyclophosphamide. The method was immunoSEQ multiplex PCR; TCRdb's version includes in-frame clones alone and lacks a portion of them. The specimen has 30,000 to 40,000 clones, none found just once. Material: PBMCs. The receptors come from a man aged 50-60 years in good health, CMV-negative, and a related stem cell transplant donor.

This clone has ten or more counts. The chain is built from TRBV5-1 and TRBJ2-3, with TRBD2 matching 7 bases. Germline V gene data show CDR1 as SGHRS and CDR2 as YFSETQ. The CDR3 contains 16 residues. The V and J ends lost 2 bases and 4 bases, in that order; junction bases with no gene match: 10. CDR3: CASSFGSGLGADTQYF. The CDR3, as DNA: TGCGCCAGCAGCTTCGGTAGCGGGCTGGGGGCAGATACGCAGTATTTT.

The sample holds many counts of this clone. The chain uses TRBV7-3 and TRBJ2-3; D uncertain. Germline CDR1 SGHTA, CDR2 FQGTGA. V lost 2 bases, J lost 0 bases, and 9 bases lay in between. CDR3 length equals 15 residues. CDR3 sequence (DNA): TGTGCCAGCAGCTTAGGTGGAGCCAGCACAGATACGCAGTATTTT. Its protein product is CASSLGGASTDTQYF.

This clone was detected many times. The chain links TRBV27 to TRBJ2-1; 11 nucleotides align to TRBD2. Trimming removed 1 base from V and 9 bases from J; junction bases left unmatched: 8. This CDR3 has 16 amino acids. Germline V gives CDR1 MNHEY, CDR2 SMNVEV (reference sequence). The CDR3: CASSLYHLAGGVEQFF. CDR3 sequence (DNA): TGTGCCAGCAGTTTATACCATCTAGCGGGAGGTGTTGAGCAGTTCTTC.

This clone was seen at least ten times. The gene calls are TRBV4-3 and TRBJ2-7; TRBD2 agrees at 10 bases. The CDR3 runs to 16 residues. Trimming cost V 2 bases and J 5 bases; bases outside gene matches: 9. Germline V gene data show CDR1 as LGHNA and CDR2 as YSLEER. The CDR3 DNA reads as TGCGCCAGCAGCCAACTGCTAGCGGGGGTTCTCGACGAGCAGTACTTC. This gives the protein CASSQLLAGVLDEQYF.

This clone was observed many times. The rearrangement uses TRBV19 and TRBJ2-1; D possibly corresponds to TRBD1 (6 bases). Germline lookup yields CDR1 LNHDA and CDR2 SQIVND (reference sequence). Trimming removed 4 bases at V and 0 bases at J, with 10 bases between. This CDR3 has 15 residues. The DNA for the CDR3 is TGTGCCAGTAGTACGACAGGCAGCTCCTACAATGAGCAGTTCTTC. Residues: CASSTTGSSYNEQFF.

This clone occurred many times. The chain links TRBV18 to TRBJ2-6; the D gene is possibly TRBD1 (5 bases). The CDR3 extends over 18 amino acids. Trimming removed 0 bases from V and 0 bases from J, with 12 bases in between. The germline gives CDR1 KGHSH, CDR2 LQKENI. The CDR3: CASSPPTEHSSGANVLTF. The CDR3 DNA reads TGTGCCAGCTCACCACCGACAGAACACTCCTCTGGGGCCAACGTCCTGACTTTC. The full variable domain, its missing parts supplied by reference TRBV18 and TRBJ2-6, is NAGVMQNPRHLVRRRGQEARLRCSPMKGHSHVYWYRQLPEEGLKFMVYLQKENIIDESGMPKERFSAEFPKEGPSILRIQQVVRGDSAAYFCASSPPTEHSSGANVLTFGAGSRLTVL.

This clone appeared many times. CDR3 sequence (DNA): TGTGCCAGCAGCAACGCCAGGGGGGACCCAACTACCTACAATGAGCAGTTCTTC. Its translation is CASSNARGDPTTYNEQFF. This chain links TRBV7-9 with TRBJ2-1, with D perhaps matching TRBD1 (7 bases). The CDR3 loop spans 18 amino acids. Germline V lookup: CDR1 SEHNR, CDR2 FQNEAQ (reference sequence). V was pared by 5 bases and J by 2 bases, with 22 bases between. Supplemented by reference TRBV7-9 and TRBJ2-1, the full variable domain reads DTGVSQNPRHKITKRGQNVTFRCDPISEHNRLYWYRQTLGQGPEFLTYFQNEAQLEKSRLLSDRFSAERPKGSFSTLEIQRTEQGDSAMYLCASSNARGDPTTYNEQFFGPGTRLTVL.

This clone appeared many times. The chain links TRBV6-5 to TRBJ2-2; D perhaps matches TRBD2 (6 bases). The germline V gene has CDR1 MNHEY and CDR2 SVGAGI. The CDR3 sequence is 13 residues long. V was shortened by 2 bases and J by 6 bases, with 7 bases between the two germline ends. CDR3: CASSYRLAGELFF. CDR3 DNA sequence: TGTGCCAGCAGTTACCGACTAGCCGGGGAGCTGTTTTTT.

In this sample, this clone turned up a few times. The chain employs TRBV5-4 and TRBJ2-5, with D perhaps TRBD1 (6 bases). Germline assignment: CDR1 SGHNT and CDR2 YYREEE (reference sequence). The CDR3 loop spans 13 amino acids. V was clipped by 4 bases and J by 4 bases, with 11 bases between them. CDR3 DNA sequence: TGTGCCAGCAGCGGGTGGGGGCGAGAGACCCAGTACTTC. Protein sequence: CASSGWGRETQYF. The full variable domain, its missing parts supplied by reference TRBV5-4 and TRBJ2-5, is ETGVTQSPTHLIKTRGQQVTLRCSSQSGHNTVSWYQQALGQGPQFIFQYYREEENGRGNFPPRFSGLQFPNYSSELNVNALELDDSALYLCASSGWGRETQYFGPGTRLLVL.

This clone was detected ten times or more. The chain employs TRBV6-5 and TRBJ2-7, with 10 bases matching TRBD1. Germline values: CDR1 MNHEY, CDR2 SVGAGI. This CDR3 is 14 amino acids long. Losses at the gene ends were 6 bases for V and 4 bases for J; bases not matched to a gene: 6. CDR3 bases: TGTGCCAGCAGGCGGACAGGGGGATGGTACGAGCAGTACTTC. Protein: CASRRTGGWYEQYF.

This clone has at least ten counts. V is TRBV10-1 and J is TRBJ1-5, with TRBD1 as a possible D gene (5 bases). CDR1 and CDR2 (germline): WNHNN, SYGVQD (reference sequence). There are 15 residues in the CDR3. V lost 3 bases to trimming and J lost 11 bases, with 20 bases between them. This CDR3 reads CASSEGVCTPRAQHF. In nucleotides, the CDR3 is TGCGCCAGCAGTGAAGGGGTCTGCACGCCTCGGGCCCAGCATTTT.

This clone showed up just a few times. The CDR3 spells CASTLRGAITDTQYF. In nucleotides, the CDR3 is TGTGCCAGCACCCTACGTGGGGCCATCACAGATACGCAGTATTTT. The V and J genes are TRBV9 and TRBJ2-3, with a tentative D call TRBD1 (5 bases). Between the trimmed V and J ends, which lost 6 bases and 2 bases, there was a span of 16 bases. Per the germline V gene, CDR1 is SGDLS and CDR2 is YYNGEE. The CDR3 contains 15 residues.

This clone has more than one count but fewer than ten. The genes are TRBV6-5 and TRBJ2-3; 8 bases map to TRBD2. The junction had 4 bases not matched to a gene; V was cut back by 2 bases and J by 6 bases. Germline V gene sequence: CDR1 MNHEY, CDR2 SVGAGI. The CDR3 extends over 14 amino acids. The CDR3 DNA reads TGTGCCAGCAGTTACCGGGGGGGGTTGGATACGCAGTATTTT. Its translation: CASSYRGGLDTQYF.

This clone was counted a few times. The chain links TRBV7-2 to TRBJ2-7; 9 bases map to TRBD1. Looked up from germline, CDR1 is SGHTA and CDR2 is FQGNSA. J gave up 2 bases and V 5 bases, and 4 bases lay outside the gene matches. The CDR3 length is 14 residues. The CDR3: CASSPGQGTYEQYF. Here the CDR3 DNA reads TGTGCCAGCAGCCCAGGACAGGGGACCTACGAGCAGTACTTC.

This clone appeared many times. V and J are TRBV2 and TRBJ1-4, with D possibly being TRBD1 (5 bases). Trimming cost V 5 bases and J 8 bases, with 15 bases left between them. This CDR3 comprises 14 residues. Per germline, CDR1 SNHLY and CDR2 FYNNEI. The CDR3 nucleotides are TGTGCCAGCAGTCAGAGCGGGGGAGAGGAAAAACTGTTTTTT. This gives the protein CASSQSGGEEKLFF.

This clone appeared many times. CDR3 region: CASSLGTSGLYEQYF. The CDR3 DNA reads as TGTGCCAGCAGCTTAGGGACTAGCGGACTCTACGAGCAGTACTTC. This chain uses TRBV7-8 with TRBJ2-7; 10 positions match TRBD2. CDR3 length equals 15 residues. J lost 3 bases, V lost 1 base, and 3 bases had no gene match. Germline V CDR1 and CDR2: SGHVS, FQNEAQ. The full variable domain, with the rest looked up from reference TRBV7-8 and TRBJ2-7, is GAGVSQSPRYKVAKRGQDVALRCDPISGHVSLFWYQQALGQGPEFLTYFQNEAQLDKSGLPSDRFFAERPEGSVSTLKIQRTQQEDSAVYLCASSLGTSGLYEQYFGPGTRLTVT.

This clone was observed a few times. This chain links TRBV6-1 with TRBJ2-1, with a weak D call TRBD2 (5 bases). CDR1 and CDR2 (germline): MNHNS, SASEGT. This CDR3 has 14 residues. The germline V and J ends were trimmed by 1 base and 7 bases, with 11 bases remaining between them. This CDR3 reads CASSEGAGGNEQFF. CDR3 in DNA: TGTGCCAGCAGTGAAGGAGCAGGCGGGAATGAGCAGTTCTTC.

This clone came up many times. This chain uses TRBV12-1 with TRBJ1-1; the DNA was not used to check the table's D call, TRBD1. TRBV12-1 constitutes a pseudogene. CDR3 size: 15 residues. The CDR3 reads CASSTDRGLNTEAFF. The CDR3 DNA follows: TGTGCCAGCAGCACCGACAGGGGCCTTAACACTGAAGCTTTCTTT.

In regard to this clone: The sample contains more than one DNA sequence encoding this CDR3. V gene TRBV18 combines with J gene TRBJ2-5, with 8 bases fitting TRBD1. Germline V gives CDR1 KGHSH, CDR2 LQKENI. The CDR3 totals 15 residues. The V gene end was trimmed by 6 bases and the J gene end by 1 base; junction bases not matched to a gene: 7. The CDR3 reads CASSPKTGGQETQYF. CDR3 in DNA: TGTGCCAGCTCCCCTAAAACAGGGGGCCAAGAGACCCAGTACTTC.

The V gene is TRBV30, the J gene TRBJ1-2; tentatively, D is TRBD1 (6 bases). The V end was cut by 5 bases, the J end by 4 bases, with 20 bases between. CDR3 length: 15 residues. Germline lookup yields CDR1 GTSNPN and CDR2 SVGIG (reference sequence). The CDR3 DNA is TGTGCCTGGGTAGATATGGACAGTCGTCGCTATGGCTACACCTTC. It codes for CAWVDMDSRRYGYTF.

This clone was seen many times. J is TRBJ2-3 and V is TRBV6-1; D is possibly TRBD2 (6 bases). CDR1 is MNHNS and CDR2 is SASEGT in the germline V gene. The CDR3 is 15 residues long. Trimming shortened V by 6 bases and J by 0 bases, and 13 bases separated the two germline ends. CDR3 in amino acids: CASRGLAKSTDTQYF. CDR3 DNA: TGTGCCAGCAGAGGGCTAGCGAAGAGCACAGATACGCAGTATTTT.

This clone was seen repeatedly, ten times or more. This sequence joins TRBV5-4 and TRBJ2-1; D is perhaps TRBD2 (6 bases). Germline V gene data show CDR1 as SGHNT and CDR2 as YYREEE (reference sequence). Trimming took off 5 bases at V and 5 bases at J, with 14 bases between the two ends. The CDR3 totals 14 residues. In nucleotides, the CDR3 is TGTGCCAGCAGACCCGGGACTGCCAACAATGAGCAGTTCTTC. Translating it yields CASRPGTANNEQFF.

In this sample, this clone turned up many times. As DNA, the CDR3 is TGTGCCCCGGCCGGGGGAGGGTTGGACAGGGGGGAAGATCAGCCCCAGCATTTT. Its translation is CAPAGGGLDRGEDQPQHF. The chain joins TRBV7-6 to TRBJ1-5, with 10 bases that match TRBD1. The CDR3 is 18 amino acids. Germline lookup yields CDR1 SGHVS and CDR2 FNYEAQ. V lost 11 bases to trimming and J lost 5 bases; unmatched junction nucleotides: 21.

This clone was picked up many times. V is TRBV4-1 and J is TRBJ2-7; the match to TRBD2 covers 8 bases. Trimming cost V 0 bases and J 3 bases; bases outside gene matches: 10. From germline, CDR1 is MGHRA and CDR2 YSYEKL. CDR3 size: 17 residues. CDR3 sequence: CASSQDRFVGGDYEQYF. DNA of the CDR3: TGCGCCAGCAGCCAAGATCGGTTCGTCGGGGGGGACTACGAGCAGTACTTC.

This clone appeared many times. The chain recombines TRBV30 with TRBJ2-7; 8 bases fit TRBD2. Germline lookup yields CDR1 GTSNPN and CDR2 SVGIG (reference sequence). The CDR3 is 13 amino acids. V shed 7 bases, J shed 0 bases, and the junction held 5 bases outside the gene matches. The DNA for the CDR3 is TGTGCCTTGGAACGGGGGGGCTCCTACGAGCAGTACTTC. This encodes CALERGGSYEQYF. The entire variable domain, with the rest obtained from reference TRBV30 and TRBJ2-7, is as follows: SQTIHQWPATLVQPVGSPLSLECTVEGTSNPNLYWYRQAAGRGLQLLFYSVGIGQISSEVPQNLSASRPQDRQFILSSKKLLLSDSGFYLCALERGGSYEQYFGPGTRLTVT.

This clone was counted at least ten times. The chain has TRBV7-9 and TRBJ1-1; tentatively, D is TRBD1 (6 bases). CDR1 SEHNR and CDR2 FQNEAQ come from the germline V gene (reference sequence). The CDR3 consists of 15 residues. Trimming stripped 5 bases from V and 1 base from J, with 14 bases between. The CDR3 region is CASSPGQLANTEAFF. The CDR3 nucleotides are TGTGCCAGCAGCCCCGGACAGCTTGCGAACACTGAAGCTTTCTTT.

The chain carries TRBV15 and TRBJ2-1; 8 bases are a match to TRBD1. This CDR3 is built from 16 residues. Germline V gives CDR1 LNHNV, CDR2 YYDKDF (reference sequence). J gave up 0 bases and V 5 bases, and 6 bases lay outside the gene matches. CDR3 protein: CATSSRGRSSYNEQFF. The CDR3 coding sequence is TGTGCCACCAGCTCCAGGGGGCGAAGCTCCTACAATGAGCAGTTCTTC.

The chain has TRBV9 and TRBJ2-5; D is unresolved. CDR1 is SGDLS and CDR2 is YYNGEE in the germline V gene. This CDR3 is built from 12 residues. Trimming took off 4 bases at V and 1 base at J, with 5 bases between the two ends. CDR3 residues: CASSMSQETQYF. CDR3 coding DNA: TGTGCCAGCAGCATGAGCCAAGAGACCCAGTACTTC.

This chain joins TRBV6-5 and TRBJ2-2; TRBD2 is a possible D gene (6 bases). CDR3 length: 14 residues. Germline CDR1 and CDR2: MNHEY and SVGAGI. Trimming pared 6 bases from V and 1 base from J, leaving 9 bases between. The DNA of the CDR3 is TGTGCCAGCAGCGGGAGACTGAACACCGGGGAGCTGTTTTTT. This gives the protein CASSGRLNTGELFF.

This clone was recorded at least ten times. The J gene is TRBJ2-5, the V gene TRBV7-9, with D possibly TRBD1 on 6 matching bases. Germline loops: CDR1 SEHNR, CDR2 FQNEAQ (reference sequence). Between the trimmed V and J ends, which lost 3 bases and 5 bases, there was a span of 10 bases. The CDR3 is made up of 13 amino acids. CDR3 DNA: TGTGCCAGCAGCTTCTCAGGGGAGGAGACCCAGTACTTC. Protein: CASSFSGEETQYF.

In this sample, this clone turned up many times. This chain links TRBV19 with TRBJ2-1, with D unresolved. Germline V gene lookup returns CDR1 LNHDA and CDR2 SQIVND (reference sequence). V was clipped by 2 bases and J by 0 bases, with 8 bases between them. The CDR3 has 15 amino acids. The DNA for the CDR3 is TGTGCCAGTAGTATAATAAGGAGCTCCTACAATGAGCAGTTCTTC. This codes for CASSIIRSSYNEQFF.